This entry lists 28 T cell receptor beta chains sequenced from one sample in a study of regulatory T cells in long-lasting Graves disease. iRepertoire HTBI primers and Arm-PCR of CDR3 regions built TCR beta libraries. MiXCR was run by TCRdb on the multiplex PCR reads, yielding one entry per CDR3 protein. The table records about 540,000 distinct CDR3 sequences, about 13% of them present only once. Noted time point: newly diagnosed GD, antithyroid drugs for less than 3 months. Isolated PBMC RNA provided the starting material for the TCR library. These records were also assigned to another study, of T cells in Graves' hyperthyroidism and ophthalmopathy.

The sequenced sample was peripheral blood mononuclear cells (PBMCs), obtained at new diagnosis, from a patient treated with antithyroid drugs. The receptor set was obtained from a man younger than 45 with Graves disease.

This clonotype was observed many times. The rearrangement joins TRBV24-1 to TRBJ2-3; 12 nucleotides agree with TRBD1. Germline V lookup: CDR1 KGHDR, CDR2 SFDVKD. V lost 3 bases to trimming and J lost 4 bases; unmatched junction nucleotides: 4. The CDR3 contains 16 residues. This CDR3 reads CATSDAGTGGPDTQYF. The DNA of the CDR3 is TGTGCCACCAGTGATGCCGGGACAGGGGGCCCAGATACGCAGTATTTT.

The table lists this clonotype with a few counts. This chain connects TRBV25-1 to TRBJ1-1, with D tentatively TRBD1 (5 bases). The CDR3 runs to 14 residues. CDR1 and CDR2 (germline): MGHDK, SYGVNS. V gave up 5 bases and J gave up 0 bases, with 10 bases separating them. The CDR3: CASSPRDVNTEAFF. For the CDR3, the DNA is TGTGCCAGCAGTCCCAGGGACGTGAACACTGAAGCTTTCTTT.

There are a few counts of this clonotype. This chain uses TRBV4-2 with TRBJ2-7, with D possibly TRBD2 on 5 matching bases. This CDR3 comprises 15 residues. CDR1 is LGHNA and CDR2 is YNFKEQ in the germline V gene. V dropped 4 bases and J dropped 2 bases, with 15 bases sitting between them. CDR3 in amino acids: CASSPGYETPYEQYF. The CDR3 DNA reads TGTGCCAGCAGCCCGGGATATGAGACTCCCTACGAGCAGTACTTC.

The chain is built from TRBV24-1 and TRBJ2-7; 7 nucleotides agree with TRBD1. This CDR3 is built from 14 residues. CDR1 is KGHDR, CDR2 SFDVKD, per germline. Trimming cost V 4 bases and J 3 bases; bases outside gene matches: 5. The CDR3: CATSDSGQHYEQYF. The CDR3 DNA reads as TGTGCCACCAGTGACTCGGGACAGCACTACGAGCAGTACTTC.

This clonotype came up a few times. The CDR3 sequence: CTFRNPRSYEQYF. The CDR3 DNA sequence: TGCACCTTTCGGAACCCCCGCTCCTACGAGCAGTACTTC. V usage is TRBV20-1 and J usage is TRBJ2-7; D ambiguous. The length of the CDR3 is 13 residues. CDR1 and CDR2 from the germline V gene are DFQATT and SNEGSKA (reference sequence).

This clonotype was seen ten or more times. The chain recombines TRBV20-1 with TRBJ1-2, with TRBD1 as a possible D gene (6 bases). Germline V gene sequence: CDR1 DFQATT, CDR2 SNEGSKA (reference sequence). The ends were cut back, 4 bases at V and 6 bases at J, with 18 bases in the middle. The CDR3 spans 14 residues. This CDR3 reads CSAIPGHLGDGYTF. CDR3 in DNA: TGCAGTGCTATTCCGGGACACCTGGGGGATGGCTACACCTTC.

This clonotype came up a few times. The J gene is TRBJ2-1, the V gene TRBV13; D assignment may be TRBD1 or TRBD2 (6 bases each). The CDR3 extends over 15 amino acids. Trimming removed 6 bases at V and 12 bases at J, with 24 bases between. Germline-derived CDR1 and CDR2 are PRHDT and FYEKMQ (reference sequence). The CDR3 loop reads CASRGFEGGQGGQFF. Written as DNA, the CDR3 is TGTGCCAGCAGGGGGTTTGAGGGGGGCCAGGGAGGGCAGTTCTTC.

A few counts support this clonotype. The V and J genes are TRBV6-5 and TRBJ1-2; D call uncertain. V shed 0 bases and J shed 0 bases, with 8 bases lying between them. The CDR3 has 15 amino acids. Germline V gives CDR1 MNHEY, CDR2 SVGAGI. In DNA form, the CDR3 reads TGTGCCAGCAGTTACTCGACCTTATCTAACTATGGCTACACCTTC. It encodes CASSYSTLSNYGYTF.

This clonotype was seen a handful of times. The genes are TRBV18 and TRBJ2-1; 7 bases are shared with TRBD1. The CDR3 covers 15 residues. V dropped 4 bases and J dropped 2; count of bases not matched to a gene: 5. Germline lookup yields CDR1 KGHSH and CDR2 LQKENI. The CDR3 DNA reads as TGTGCCAGCTCACAATCGACAGGGCCCTACAATGAGCAGTTCTTC. Translation gives CASSQSTGPYNEQFF.

Ten or more counts support this clonotype. The V gene is TRBV20-1, the J gene TRBJ2-7, with a weak D call TRBD1 (5 bases). The CDR3 is made up of 13 amino acids. V was pared by 5 bases and J by 2 bases, with 13 bases between. Germline CDR1 and CDR2: DFQATT and SNEGSKA (reference sequence). CDR3: CSASTQATYEQYF. In DNA, the CDR3 is TGCAGTGCTTCGACACAGGCAACCTACGAGCAGTACTTC.

This clonotype appeared a few times. V gene TRBV27 combines with J gene TRBJ2-4; the D call may be TRBD1 or TRBD2 (5 bases each). The V gene's germline CDR1 is MNHEY and CDR2 SMNVEV (reference sequence). Deletions cut 4 bases from V and 5 bases from J, with 15 bases between. The CDR3 is made up of 15 amino acids. CDR3 residues: CASSSLPGRENIQYF. The CDR3 DNA reads as TGTGCCAGCAGTTCCCTCCCGGGACGAGAAAACATTCAGTACTTC.

The chain carries TRBV30 and TRBJ2-3; D not certain. Judging by the DNA end, TRBJ2-5 fits better; the J call may be wrong. The CDR3 runs to 12 residues. Germline lookup yields CDR1 GTSNPN and CDR2 SVGIG (reference sequence). The CDR3: CAWSVLGETQYF. For the CDR3, the DNA is TGTGCCTGGAGTGTACTCGGGGAGACCCAGTACTTC.

This clonotype was seen repeatedly, ten times or more. The CDR3 DNA reads as TGTGCCAGCAGCCAATCTAGCTCCGATACGCAGTATTTT. As protein: CASSQSSSDTQYF. This chain uses TRBV11-3 with TRBJ2-3, with D possibly being TRBD2 (5 bases). V lost 5 bases to trimming and J lost 6 bases, with 12 bases between them. CDR1 and CDR2 (germline): SGHNT, YENEEA. This CDR3 has 13 amino acids.

The gene calls are TRBV5-1 and TRBJ1-3, with a tentative D call TRBD1 (5 bases). Trimming removed 5 bases at V and 0 bases at J, with 12 bases between. From germline, CDR1 is SGHRS and CDR2 YFSETQ. The CDR3 spans 15 residues. The DNA for the CDR3 is TGCGCCAGCAGACGGGACGGGACCTCTGGAAACACCATATATTTT. Translated: CASRRDGTSGNTIYF.

This clonotype was observed at least ten times. The chain employs TRBV18 and TRBJ2-1; possible D gene TRBD2, 5 bases. The CDR3 contains 14 residues. In germline, CDR1 is KGHSH, CDR2 LQKENI. V was pared by 6 bases and J by 6 bases, with 15 bases between. CDR3 in amino acids: CASSPIQRSNEQFF. Written as DNA, the CDR3 is TGTGCCAGCTCCCCCATTCAGCGGTCCAATGAGCAGTTCTTC. Together with reference TRBV18 and TRBJ2-1, the CDR3 gives the full variable domain: NAGVMQNPRHLVRRRGQEARLRCSPMKGHSHVYWYRQLPEEGLKFMVYLQKENIIDESGMPKERFSAEFPKEGPSILRIQQVVRGDSAAYFCASSPIQRSNEQFFGPGTRLTVL.

There are many counts of this clonotype. The chain is built from TRBV27 and TRBJ2-3; the D is unclear. Trimming removed 2 bases from V and 0 bases from J, with 9 bases in between. Germline V lookup: CDR1 MNHEY, CDR2 SMNVEV (reference sequence). This CDR3 has 15 residues. The DNA for the CDR3 is TGTGCCAGCAGTTTAGCCGAATTAAGCACAGATACGCAGTATTTT. Translating gives CASSLAELSTDTQYF.

This clonotype was recorded a few times. An end of the junction does not agree with germline; a read error may underlie this. This rearrangement joins TRBV18 to TRBJ2-1; TRBD1 or TRBD2 may be the D gene (5 bases each). The CDR3 sequence is 15 residues long. Germline CDR1 and CDR2: KGHSH and LQKENI. The CDR3 reads CASSPGGYRDNERFF. DNA of the CDR3: TGTGCCAGCTCACCAGGGGGTTATAGAGACAATGAGCGGTTCTTC.

In this sample, this clonotype turned up many times. V and J are TRBV27 and TRBJ2-3; the D is unclear. Germline V gives CDR1 MNHEY, CDR2 SMNVEV (reference sequence). CDR3 length: 14 residues. With 2 bases removed from V and 0 bases from J, the gap between germline ends came to 6 bases. The CDR3 spells CASSLRESTDTQYF. CDR3 bases: TGTGCCAGCAGTTTAAGAGAAAGCACAGATACGCAGTATTTT.

This clonotype was counted once. This chain joins TRBV11-2 and TRBJ1-2; perhaps TRBD1 as D (6 bases). There are 15 residues in the CDR3. Germline V gene data show CDR1 as SGHAT and CDR2 as FQNNGV. Trimming took off 5 bases at V and 4 bases at J, with 17 bases between the two ends. CDR3 nucleotide sequence: TGTGCCAGCAGCCCCACTACGGGGACAACCTATGGCTACACCTTC. Translating it yields CASSPTTGTTYGYTF.

The J gene is TRBJ2-7, the V gene TRBV4-1; 8 bases match TRBD2. The CDR3 covers 19 residues. After removal of 2 bases from V and 3 bases from J, the junction contained 18 bases not matched to a gene. Germline V gene lookup returns CDR1 MGHRA and CDR2 YSYEKL. This CDR3 is CASSQRGGRTLSHNYEQYF. CDR3 coding DNA: TGCGCCAGCAGCCAAAGGGGCGGGAGGACCCTCTCCCACAACTACGAGCAGTACTTC.

This clonotype was detected many times. The chain combines TRBV24-1 with TRBJ2-3; 8 bases map to TRBD1. Germline CDR1 reads KGHDR; CDR2 reads SFDVKD. CDR3 length: 16 residues. V lost 3 bases to trimming and J lost 1 base; unmatched junction nucleotides: 5. CDR3 loop: CATSDPQGAGTDTQYF. In DNA form, the CDR3 reads TGTGCCACCAGTGATCCTCAGGGGGCGGGCACAGATACGCAGTATTTT.

This clonotype was counted at least ten times. The chain recombines TRBV28 with TRBJ2-1; 7 positions agree with TRBD1. Germline V gene data show CDR1 as MDHEN and CDR2 as SYDVKM. Trimming cost V 7 bases and J 4 bases; bases outside gene matches: 10. The CDR3 is 15 residues long. CDR3 in amino acids: CASKDAGTVYNEQFF. CDR3 bases: TGTGCCAGCAAGGACGCCGGGACAGTATACAATGAGCAGTTCTTC.

This clonotype occurred many times. The V and J genes are TRBV7-2 and TRBJ1-3; no definite D call. Trimming removed 5 bases from V and 0 bases from J, with 11 bases in between. CDR1 is SGHTA and CDR2 is FQGNSA in the germline V gene. The CDR3 sequence is 15 residues long. The CDR3 region is CASSTTVSSGNTIYF. CDR3 in DNA: TGTGCCAGCAGCACCACAGTGAGCTCTGGAAACACCATATATTTT.

This clonotype appeared a few times. A read error is possible here, since a much larger clone lies one base away. This rearrangement joins TRBV13 to TRBJ2-1, with 7 bases that match TRBD1. V lost 1 base and J lost 6; bases outside the gene matches: 6. The CDR3 contains 15 residues. CDR1 and CDR2 (germline): PRHDT, FYEKMQ (reference sequence). CDR3 protein: CASSLVATGSNEQFF. The CDR3 DNA reads as TGTGCCAGCAGCTTAGTCGCGACAGGGTCCAATGAGCAGTTCTTC.

This clonotype was picked up a small number of times. Given a much more abundant clone one base away, this may be a read error. This chain connects TRBV6-2 or TRBV6-3 to TRBJ2-6; D gene ambiguous. The V gene's germline CDR1 is MNHEY and CDR2 SVGEGT. The CDR3 runs to 16 residues. CDR3 DNA sequence: TGTACCAGCAGTGAAGCAGGATTTGCTGGGGCCAACGTCCTGACTTTC. It is translated as CTSSEAGFAGANVLTF.

This clonotype showed up many times. The chain links TRBV7-2 to TRBJ2-4; D is possibly TRBD1 (6 bases). This CDR3 is built from 16 residues. V shed 5 bases and J shed 0 bases, with 14 bases lying between them. Germline V gene lookup returns CDR1 SGHTA and CDR2 FQGNSA. CDR3: CASSLGQYLAKNIQYF. The CDR3 DNA reads TGTGCCAGCAGCCTCGGACAGTACTTAGCCAAAAACATTCAGTACTTC.

In its sample, this clonotype was seen many times. The CDR3 DNA reads TGCAGTACCACAACAGGGAGCGCCGGGGAGCTGTTTTTT. Protein sequence: CSTTTGSAGELFF. J is TRBJ2-2 and V is TRBV29-1, with a possible D match to TRBD1 (6 bases). Germline-derived CDR1 and CDR2 are SQVTM and ANQGSEA. This CDR3 comprises 13 residues.

This clonotype was detected only a few times. The V gene is TRBV19, the J gene TRBJ2-1; 8 bases are a match to TRBD2. The J segment lost 3 bases and the V segment lost 2 bases, leaving 12 bases of the junction unmatched. CDR3 size: 18 residues. Germline lookup yields CDR1 LNHDA and CDR2 SQIVND (reference sequence). CDR3 in amino acids: CASSIRGWVSGDYNEQFF. As DNA, the CDR3 is TGTGCCAGTAGTATACGGGGGTGGGTTAGCGGGGACTACAATGAGCAGTTCTTC.